The source of this T cell receptor (beta chain) is a study of molecular identifiers for immune sequencing clone quantification. Libraries of naive CD8 T cells were made from roughly 20,000 to 1,000,000 sorted cells. They used 10%, 30% or 50% RNA. TCRdb re-called the PCR reads with MiXCR, one entry per CDR3 protein. The sample lists more than 450,000 distinct CDR3 sequences; about a quarter were seen once. CDR3 length: 10 residues. CDR1 is SEHNR and CDR2 is FQNEAQ in the germline V gene (reference sequence). Trimming removed 2 bases from V and 10 bases from J, with 0 bases in between. This clonotype turned up a few times. Its target is not known. Overall study findings and caveats: Effector cells had over 98% of their molecules in clones above 20 RNA copies, while naive cells had under 1%. Same-barcode identical TCR molecules could make highly expanded clones look smaller than they are.

This TCR derives from a human donor in good health. Some libraries in this study had Jurkat cell RNA spiked in. The V gene is TRBV7-9, the J gene TRBJ2-6; D remains unclear. Material for sequencing was naive CD8+ T cells from blood, with Jurkat cell RNA spiked in. Subset described: FACS-sorted CD8+CD4-CCR7+CD45RA+ naive T cells. This CDR3 is CASSLNVLTF. CDR3 coding DNA: TGTGCCAGCAGCTTAAACGTCCTGACTTTC.